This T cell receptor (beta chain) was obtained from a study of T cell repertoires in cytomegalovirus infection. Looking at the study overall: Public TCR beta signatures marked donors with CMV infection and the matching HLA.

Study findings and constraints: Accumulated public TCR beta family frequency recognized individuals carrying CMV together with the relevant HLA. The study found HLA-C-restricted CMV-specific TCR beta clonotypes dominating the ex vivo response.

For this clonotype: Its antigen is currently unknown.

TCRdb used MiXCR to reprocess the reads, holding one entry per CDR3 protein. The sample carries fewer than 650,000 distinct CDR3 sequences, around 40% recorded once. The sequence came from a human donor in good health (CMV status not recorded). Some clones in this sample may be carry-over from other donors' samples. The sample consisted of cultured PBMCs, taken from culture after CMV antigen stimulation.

The CDR3 sequence: CASSWGGGDEQYF. Here the CDR3 DNA reads TGTGCCAGCAGCTGGGGAGGGGGGGACGAGCAGTACTTC. The rearrangement uses TRBV5-6 and TRBJ2-7; possibly TRBD2 for D (7 bases). There are 13 residues in the CDR3. Trimming left V 3 bases short and J 5 bases short, with 12 bases between. Looked up from germline, CDR1 is SGHDT and CDR2 is YYEEEE.